This T cell receptor (beta chain) was sequenced in a study of human T cells and chemical hapten exposure. Study background: Affected patients, primarily female, had alopecia areata, totalis or universalis.

Germline trimming cut 2 bases from V and 4 bases from J; bases unmatched to any gene: 13. The CDR3 consists of 17 residues. In germline, CDR1 is DFQATT, CDR2 SNEGSKA (reference sequence). Specified time point: patch test 1, 2 weeks after DPC sensitization. As for treatment: therapeutic diphenylcyclopropenone sensitization with weekly scalp DPC. This clonotype was observed a handful of times. Each CDR3 protein gets one entry after TCRdb re-called the RACE reads with MiXCR. This sample has about 49,000 distinct CDR3 sequences, with 9.3% found just once. The sequence was collected from a woman between 50 and 59 years old with alopecia areata. Some clones in this sample may be carry-over from other donors' samples. The rearrangement uses TRBV20-1 and TRBJ1-4; 7 positions agree with TRBD1. The specimen was whole blood, collected in connection with sensitization to the hapten diphenylcyclopropenone (DPC). This CDR3 reads CSARPPRQGVGNEKLFF. CDR3 coding DNA: TGCAGTGCTAGACCTCCACGACAGGGTGTGGGTAATGAAAAACTGTTTTTT.